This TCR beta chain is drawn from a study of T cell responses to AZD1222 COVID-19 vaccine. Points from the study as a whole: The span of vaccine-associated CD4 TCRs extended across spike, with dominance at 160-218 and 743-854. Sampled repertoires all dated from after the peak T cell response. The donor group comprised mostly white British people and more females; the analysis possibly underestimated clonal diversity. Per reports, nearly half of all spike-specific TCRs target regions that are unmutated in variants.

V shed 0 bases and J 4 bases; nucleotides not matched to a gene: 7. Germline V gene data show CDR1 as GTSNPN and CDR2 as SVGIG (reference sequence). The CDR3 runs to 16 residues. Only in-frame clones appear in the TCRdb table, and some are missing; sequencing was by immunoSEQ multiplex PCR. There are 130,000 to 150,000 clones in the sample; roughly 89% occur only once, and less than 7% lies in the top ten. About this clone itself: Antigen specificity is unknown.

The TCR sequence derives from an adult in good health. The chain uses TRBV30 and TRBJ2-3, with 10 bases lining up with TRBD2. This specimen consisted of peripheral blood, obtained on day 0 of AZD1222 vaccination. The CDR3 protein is CAWSVLRTSGSDTQYF. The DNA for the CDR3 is TGTGCCTGGAGTGTACTTAGGACTAGCGGCTCAGATACGCAGTATTTT. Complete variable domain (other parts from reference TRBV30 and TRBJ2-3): SQTIHQWPATLVQPVGSPLSLECTVEGTSNPNLYWYRQAAGRGLQLLFYSVGIGQISSEVPQNLSASRPQDRQFILSSKKLLLSDSGFYLCAWSVLRTSGSDTQYFGPGTRLTVL.